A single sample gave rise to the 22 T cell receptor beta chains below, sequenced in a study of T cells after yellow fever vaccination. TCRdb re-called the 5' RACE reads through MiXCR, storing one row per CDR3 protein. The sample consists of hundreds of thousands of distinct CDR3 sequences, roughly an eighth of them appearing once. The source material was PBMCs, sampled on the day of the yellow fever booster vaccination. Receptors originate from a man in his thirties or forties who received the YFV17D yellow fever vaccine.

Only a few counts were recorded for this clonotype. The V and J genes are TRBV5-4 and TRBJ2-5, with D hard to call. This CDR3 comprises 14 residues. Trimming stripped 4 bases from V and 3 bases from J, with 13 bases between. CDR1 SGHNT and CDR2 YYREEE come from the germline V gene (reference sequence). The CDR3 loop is CASSPTPFEETQYF. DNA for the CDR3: TGTGCCAGCAGCCCGACACCTTTCGAAGAGACCCAGTACTTC.

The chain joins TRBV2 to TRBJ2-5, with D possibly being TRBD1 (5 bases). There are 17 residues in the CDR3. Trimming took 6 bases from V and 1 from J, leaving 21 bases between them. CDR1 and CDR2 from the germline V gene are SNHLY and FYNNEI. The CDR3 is CASSPPPRTLSQETQYF. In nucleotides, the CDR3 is TGTGCCAGCAGCCCCCCCCCCCGGACACTAAGCCAAGAGACCCAGTACTTC. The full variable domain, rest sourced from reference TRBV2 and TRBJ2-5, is EPEVTQTPSHQVTQMGQEVILRCVPISNHLYFYWYRQILGQKVEFLVSFYNNEISEKSEIFDDQFSVERPDGSNFTLKIRSTKLEDSAMYFCASSPPPRTLSQETQYFGPGTRLLVL.

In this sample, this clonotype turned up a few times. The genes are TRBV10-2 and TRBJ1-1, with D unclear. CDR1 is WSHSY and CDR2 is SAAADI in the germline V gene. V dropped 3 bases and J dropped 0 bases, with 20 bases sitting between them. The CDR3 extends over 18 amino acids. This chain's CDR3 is CASSDFFSRQYLNTEAFF. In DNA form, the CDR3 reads TGCGCCAGCAGTGATTTCTTTTCTCGGCAGTACCTGAACACTGAAGCTTTCTTT.

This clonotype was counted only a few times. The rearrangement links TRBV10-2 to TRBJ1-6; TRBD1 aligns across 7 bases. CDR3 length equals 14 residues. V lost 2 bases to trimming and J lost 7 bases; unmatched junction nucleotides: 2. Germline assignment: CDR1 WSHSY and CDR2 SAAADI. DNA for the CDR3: TGCGCCAGCAGTGAGGGGACAGACAATTCACCCCTCCACTTT. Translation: CASSEGTDNSPLHF.

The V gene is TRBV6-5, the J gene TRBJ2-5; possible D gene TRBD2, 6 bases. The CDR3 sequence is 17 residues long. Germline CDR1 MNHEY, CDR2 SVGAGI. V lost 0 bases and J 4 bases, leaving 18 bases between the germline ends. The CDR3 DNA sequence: TGTGCCAGCAGTTACTCTGGGCGGGCGGGAAGAGGAGAGACCCAGTACTTC. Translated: CASSYSGRAGRGETQYF.

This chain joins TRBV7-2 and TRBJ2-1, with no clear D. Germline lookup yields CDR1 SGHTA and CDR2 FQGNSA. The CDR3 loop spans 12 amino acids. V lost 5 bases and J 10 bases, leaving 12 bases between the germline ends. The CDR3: CASSPPPREQFF. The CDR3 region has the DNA TGTGCCAGCAGCCCCCCACCGCGGGAGCAGTTCTTC.

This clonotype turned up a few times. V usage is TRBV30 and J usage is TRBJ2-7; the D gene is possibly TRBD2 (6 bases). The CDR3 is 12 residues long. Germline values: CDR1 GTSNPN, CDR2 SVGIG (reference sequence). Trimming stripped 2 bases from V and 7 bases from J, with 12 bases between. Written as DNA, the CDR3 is TGTGCCTGGAGTTGGGGGGAGTGGGAGCAGTACTTC. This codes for CAWSWGEWEQYF. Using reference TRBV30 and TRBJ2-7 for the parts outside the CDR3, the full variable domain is SQTIHQWPATLVQPVGSPLSLECTVEGTSNPNLYWYRQAAGRGLQLLFYSVGIGQISSEVPQNLSASRPQDRQFILSSKKLLLSDSGFYLCAWSWGEWEQYFGPGTRLTVT.

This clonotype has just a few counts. The CDR3 spells CATSRELAGSYEQYF. The CDR3 DNA follows: TGTGCCACCAGCAGAGAACTAGCGGGTTCCTACGAGCAGTACTTC. The chain carries TRBV15 and TRBJ2-7; 9 bases map to TRBD2. Germline assignment: CDR1 LNHNV and CDR2 YYDKDF (reference sequence). This CDR3 has 15 amino acids. Germline trimming cut 0 bases from V and 1 base from J; bases unmatched to any gene: 1.

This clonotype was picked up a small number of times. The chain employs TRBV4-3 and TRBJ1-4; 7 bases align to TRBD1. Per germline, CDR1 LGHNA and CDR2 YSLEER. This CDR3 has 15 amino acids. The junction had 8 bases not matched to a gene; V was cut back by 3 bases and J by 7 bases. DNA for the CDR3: TGCGCCAGCAGCCAGGAGGGGGCGAGAAGTGAAAAACTGTTTTTT. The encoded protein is CASSQEGARSEKLFF.

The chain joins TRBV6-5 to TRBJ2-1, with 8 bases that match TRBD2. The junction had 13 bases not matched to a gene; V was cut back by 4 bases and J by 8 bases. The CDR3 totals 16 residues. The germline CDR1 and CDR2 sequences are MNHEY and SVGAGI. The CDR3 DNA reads TGTGCCAGCAGTTCCACCCCACATAGCGGGGAGGATGAGCAGTTCTTC. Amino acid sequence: CASSSTPHSGEDEQFF.

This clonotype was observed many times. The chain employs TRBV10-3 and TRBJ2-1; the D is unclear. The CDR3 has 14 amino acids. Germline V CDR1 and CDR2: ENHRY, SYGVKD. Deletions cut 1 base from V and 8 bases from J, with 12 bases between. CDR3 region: CAISELAEADEQFF. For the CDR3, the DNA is TGTGCCATCAGTGAGTTGGCAGAGGCTGATGAGCAGTTCTTC.

This CDR3 reads CASTVAGEETQYF. CDR3 in DNA: TGCGCCAGCACCGTCGCAGGGGAAGAGACCCAGTACTTC. The rearrangement links TRBV5-1 to TRBJ2-5, with a possible D match to TRBD1 (6 bases). This CDR3 has 13 amino acids. Germline CDR1 reads SGHRS; CDR2 reads YFSETQ. V was trimmed by 6 bases and J by 3 bases, leaving 12 bases between them. Full variable domain (outside the CDR3, taken from reference TRBV5-1 and TRBJ2-5): KAGVTQTPRYLIKTRGQQVTLSCSPISGHRSVSWYQQTPGQGLQFLFEYFSETQRNKGNFPGRFSGRQFSNSRSEMNVSTLELGDSALYLCASTVAGEETQYFGPGTRLLVL.

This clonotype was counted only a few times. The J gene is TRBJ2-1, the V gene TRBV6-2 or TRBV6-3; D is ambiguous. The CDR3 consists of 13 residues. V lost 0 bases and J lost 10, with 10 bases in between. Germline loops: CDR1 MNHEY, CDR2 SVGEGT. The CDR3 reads CASSYSNFGEQFF. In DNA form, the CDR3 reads TGTGCCAGCAGTTACTCGAACTTCGGGGAGCAGTTCTTC.

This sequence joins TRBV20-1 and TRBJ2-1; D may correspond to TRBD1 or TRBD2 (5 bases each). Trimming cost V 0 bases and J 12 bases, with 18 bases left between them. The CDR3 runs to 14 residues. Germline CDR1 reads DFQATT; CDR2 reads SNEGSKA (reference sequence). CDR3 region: CSARDVGELFRQFF. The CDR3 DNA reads TGCAGTGCTAGAGATGTGGGGGAACTCTTTCGGCAGTTCTTC.

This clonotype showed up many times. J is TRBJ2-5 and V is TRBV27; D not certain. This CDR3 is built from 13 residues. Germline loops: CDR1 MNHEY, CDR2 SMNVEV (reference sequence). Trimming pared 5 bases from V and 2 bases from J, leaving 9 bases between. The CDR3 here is CASSPDPQETQYF. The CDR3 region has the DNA TGTGCCAGCAGTCCGGACCCTCAAGAGACCCAGTACTTC.

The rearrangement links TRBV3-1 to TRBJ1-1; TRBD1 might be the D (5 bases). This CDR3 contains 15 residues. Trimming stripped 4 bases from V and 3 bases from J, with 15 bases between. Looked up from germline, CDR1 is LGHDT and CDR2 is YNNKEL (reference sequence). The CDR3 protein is CASSPRQTLDTEAFF. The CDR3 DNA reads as TGTGCCAGCAGCCCCAGACAGACCTTGGACACTGAAGCTTTCTTT. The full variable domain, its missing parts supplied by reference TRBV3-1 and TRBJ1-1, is DTAVSQTPKYLVTQMGNDKSIKCEQNLGHDTMYWYKQDSKKFLKIMFSYNNKELIINETVPNRFSPKSPDKAHLNLHINSLELGDSAVYFCASSPRQTLDTEAFFGQGTRLTVV.

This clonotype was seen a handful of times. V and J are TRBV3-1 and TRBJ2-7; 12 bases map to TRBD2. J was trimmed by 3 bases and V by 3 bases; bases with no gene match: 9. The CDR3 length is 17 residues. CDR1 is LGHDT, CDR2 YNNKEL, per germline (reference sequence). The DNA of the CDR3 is TGTGCCAGCAGCCAGACTAGCGGGGGAAATTCCGTCTACGAGCAGTACTTC. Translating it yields CASSQTSGGNSVYEQYF.

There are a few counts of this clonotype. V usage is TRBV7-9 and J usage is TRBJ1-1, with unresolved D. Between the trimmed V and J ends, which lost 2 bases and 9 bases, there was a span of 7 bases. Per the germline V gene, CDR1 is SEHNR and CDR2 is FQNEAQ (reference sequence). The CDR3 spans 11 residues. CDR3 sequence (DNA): TGTGCCAGCAGCTTATCCCAGAAAGCTTTCTTT. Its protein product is CASSLSQKAFF. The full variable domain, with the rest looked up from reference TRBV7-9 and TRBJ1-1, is DTGVSQNPRHKITKRGQNVTFRCDPISEHNRLYWYRQTLGQGPEFLTYFQNEAQLEKSRLLSDRFSAERPKGSFSTLEIQRTEQGDSAMYLCASSLSQKAFFGQGTRLTVV.

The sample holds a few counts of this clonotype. The CDR3 nucleotides read TGTGCCAGCAGTTATTCAGCGGGAGCGGAAGATACGCAGTATTTT. This translates into CASSYSAGAEDTQYF. This chain connects TRBV7-9 to TRBJ2-3, with 8 bases lining up with TRBD2. The germline CDR1 and CDR2 sequences are SEHNR and FQNEAQ (reference sequence). CDR3 length equals 15 residues. V shed 6 bases, J shed 5 bases, and the junction held 10 bases outside the gene matches.

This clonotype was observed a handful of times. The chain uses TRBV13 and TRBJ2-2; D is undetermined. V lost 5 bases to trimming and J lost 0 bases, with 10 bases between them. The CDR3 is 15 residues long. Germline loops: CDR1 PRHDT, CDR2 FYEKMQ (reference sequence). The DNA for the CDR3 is TGTGCCAGCAGCCGGTATTACGCGAACACCGGGGAGCTGTTTTTT. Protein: CASSRYYANTGELFF.

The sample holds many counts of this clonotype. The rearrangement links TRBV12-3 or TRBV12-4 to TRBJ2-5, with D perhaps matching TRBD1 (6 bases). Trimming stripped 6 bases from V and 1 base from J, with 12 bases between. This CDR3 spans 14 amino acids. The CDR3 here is CASSRQAPQETQYF. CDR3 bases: TGTGCCAGCAGCCGACAGGCACCCCAAGAGACCCAGTACTTC.

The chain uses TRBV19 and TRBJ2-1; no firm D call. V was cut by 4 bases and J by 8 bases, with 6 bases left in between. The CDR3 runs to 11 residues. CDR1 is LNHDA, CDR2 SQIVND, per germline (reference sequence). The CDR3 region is CASSKQYEQFF. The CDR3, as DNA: TGTGCCAGTAGTAAACAATATGAGCAGTTCTTC.